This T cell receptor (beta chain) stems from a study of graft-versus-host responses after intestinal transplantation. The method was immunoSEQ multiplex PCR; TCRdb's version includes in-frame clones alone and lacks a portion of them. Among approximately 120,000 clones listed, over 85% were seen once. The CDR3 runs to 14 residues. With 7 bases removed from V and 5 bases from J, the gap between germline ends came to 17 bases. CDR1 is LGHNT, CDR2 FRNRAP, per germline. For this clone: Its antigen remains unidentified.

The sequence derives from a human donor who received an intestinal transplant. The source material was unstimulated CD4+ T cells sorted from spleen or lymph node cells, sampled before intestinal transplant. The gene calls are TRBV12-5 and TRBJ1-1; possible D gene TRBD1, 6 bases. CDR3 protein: CASDLSPQGTEAFF. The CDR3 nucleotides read TGTGCTAGTGACTTATCGCCACAGGGAACTGAAGCTTTCTTT.